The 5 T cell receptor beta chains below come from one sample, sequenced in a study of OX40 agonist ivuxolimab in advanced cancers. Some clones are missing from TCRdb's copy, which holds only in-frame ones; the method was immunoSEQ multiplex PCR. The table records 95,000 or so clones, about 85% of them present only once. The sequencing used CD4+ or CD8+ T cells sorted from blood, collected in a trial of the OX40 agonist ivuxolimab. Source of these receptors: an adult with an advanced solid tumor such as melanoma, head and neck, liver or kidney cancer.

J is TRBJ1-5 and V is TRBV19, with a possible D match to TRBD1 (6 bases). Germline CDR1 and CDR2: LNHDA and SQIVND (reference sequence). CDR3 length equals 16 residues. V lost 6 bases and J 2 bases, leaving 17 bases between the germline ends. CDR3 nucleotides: TGTGCCAGTAGCTTACAGGGAGAATATGGCAATCAGCCCCAGCATTTT. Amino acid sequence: CASSLQGEYGNQPQHF. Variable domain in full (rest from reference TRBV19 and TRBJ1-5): DGGITQSPKYLFRKEGQNVTLSCEQNLNHDAMYWYRQDPGQGLRLIYYSQIVNDFQKGDIAEGYSVSREKKESFPLTVTSAQKNPTAFYLCASSLQGEYGNQPQHFGDGTRLSIL.

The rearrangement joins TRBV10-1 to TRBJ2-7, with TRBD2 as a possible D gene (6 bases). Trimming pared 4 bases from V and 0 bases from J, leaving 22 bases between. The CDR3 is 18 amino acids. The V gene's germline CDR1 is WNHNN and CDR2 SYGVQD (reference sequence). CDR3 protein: CASSARRKLAEISYEQYF. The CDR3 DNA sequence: TGCGCCAGCAGTGCCCGTCGGAAGTTAGCGGAAATCTCCTACGAGCAGTACTTC.

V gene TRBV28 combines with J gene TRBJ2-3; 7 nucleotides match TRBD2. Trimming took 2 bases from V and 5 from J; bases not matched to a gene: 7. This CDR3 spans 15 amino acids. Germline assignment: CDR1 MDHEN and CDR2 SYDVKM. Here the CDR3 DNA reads TGTGCCAGCAGTTTAGGGCGGGAGATTAGAGATACGCAGTATTTT. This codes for CASSLGREIRDTQYF.

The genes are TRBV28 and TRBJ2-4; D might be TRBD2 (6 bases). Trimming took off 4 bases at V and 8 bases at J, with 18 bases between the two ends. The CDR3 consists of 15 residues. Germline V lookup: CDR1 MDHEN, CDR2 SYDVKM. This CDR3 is CASSSPILLADIQYF. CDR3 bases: TGTGCCAGCAGTTCCCCGATCTTACTAGCAGACATTCAGTACTTC.

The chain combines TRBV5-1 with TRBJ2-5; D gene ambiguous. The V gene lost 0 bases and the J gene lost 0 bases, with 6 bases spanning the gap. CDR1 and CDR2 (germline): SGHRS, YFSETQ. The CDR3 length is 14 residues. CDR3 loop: CASSLVLYQETQYF. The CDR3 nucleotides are TGCGCCAGCAGCTTGGTTCTGTACCAAGAGACCCAGTACTTC.